The T cell receptor (beta chain) described here comes from a study of a mutant IDH1 vaccine in newly diagnosed glioma. As to this clone: The antigen is unknown.

Sample time point: week 47, end of study. Mutant IDH1 20-mer peptide, at 300 ug, made up each vaccine dose, with topical imiquimod. Donors' newly diagnosed IDH1-mutant WHO grade 3 or 4 astrocytomas lacked nuclear ATRX. Here immunoSEQ multiplex PCR was the method, and the copy in TCRdb shows in-frame clones only, minus some. Here the sample spans approximately 100,000 clones, 89% being singletons. The CDR3 has 14 residues. Between the trimmed V and J ends, which lost 2 bases and 3 bases, there was a span of 10 bases. The germline CDR1 and CDR2 sequences are MGHDK and SYGVNS. V is TRBV25-1 and J is TRBJ1-2, with a possible D match to TRBD1 (5 bases). The material was PBMCs, obtained from a glioma patient whose treatment included an IDH1 peptide vaccine. The receptor's source is a woman aged 50 to 65 with glioma. In nucleotides, the CDR3 is TGTGCCAGCAGTGAAGGGGCAGGTTACTATGGCTACACCTTC. Amino acid sequence: CASSEGAGYYGYTF.